This section outlines one TCR beta chain sequence together with its context. Its antigen is unknown. A junction boundary mismatches the germline segment, possibly from a read error. Sequencing used an Illumina MiSeq. Genomic DNA from sorted T cell subsets served as template for TCRbeta CDR3 amplification. Multiplex PCR with 30 forward and 13 reverse primers amplified the TCRbeta CDR3 region. PCR products were purified with AMPure XP beads, after which indices and adaptors were added in a second approximately 26-cycle PCR. Before sequencing, the libraries were purified from gel with the QIAquick Gel Extraction Kit. Processing in the source paper ran as follows. FLASH was used to merge the paired-end reads, and IgBLAST was used to align the reads to IMGT V, D and J germline references. After reads whose alignment identity to germline references fell below 70% were discarded, around 11,000,000 reads remained study-wide. CDR3 boundaries, reading frame and productivity were assigned according to IMGT definitions. A highly-expanded clone was defined as any clone making up 1% or more of reads, and normalized Shannon entropy served as the measure of diversity. Unpaired two-tailed t-tests were used to test group differences in Shannon entropy. Through fastp at Q25 and MiXCR, TCRdb rebuilt clones from the public reads, retaining in-frame beta chains. Every distinct CDR3 protein forms one entry, paired with its most common genes and DNA. The V and J calls, along with clone size, are taken from TCRdb and not from the paper's own processing. This sample holds about 290,000 distinct CDR3 sequences; over 45% were observed only once. Approximately 15% of the sample comes from the top ten.

From the cysteine through the phenylalanine, the CDR3 covers 15 amino acids. The sequence is cut down to CDR3 DNA, 45 bases in frame from base 1. Sequences SGDLS (CDR1) and YYNGEE (CDR2) are obtained from the germline V gene. This sample was taken from a study of type 1 and type 2 diabetes patients (dated by TCRdb to 2016 to 2017). Background on the whole study: Recruited in China, the cohort was made up of 9 or 10 type 1 diabetes patients, four type 2 diabetes patients and about six nondiabetic controls. V gene usage was similar between approximately 20-cycle and approximately 23-cycle amplification, suggesting similar primer efficiencies and random PCR bias. Type 2 diabetes patients were included as a disease comparison group for the type 1 diabetes patients. Altogether, roughly 18 million paired-end reads were produced across the whole study. The study profiled TCRbeta repertoires by high-throughput sequencing to compare type 1 diabetes, type 2 diabetes and nondiabetic individuals. TCRbeta libraries were sequenced paired-end on Illumina HiSeq 2000 or MiSeq instruments. Across the study, CD4+ and CD8+ T cells were positively selected from PBMCs using CD4 or CD8 MicroBeads on MACS columns.

The paper as a whole reports these results and caveats: V and J gene usage patterns of type 2 diabetes and control samples were highly correlated, averaging roughly 0.97 between samples. The study groups were not matched for age and gender, which could possibly have biased interpretation. Type 2 diabetes patients had few highly-expanded CD4+ clones (median one), and those clones made up a median approximately 3.9% of reads. Only a limited number of T2D and control samples were sequenced, so some T1D-only HECs might also appear in more T2D or control samples. High diversity was shown by type 2 diabetes repertoires, and the diversity was significantly greater than that of type 1 diabetes repertoires in both CD4+ and CD8+ T cells.

Every diabetic patient fulfilled standard classification criteria for type 1 or type 2 diabetes, and glucose and C-peptide were measured using WHO-recommended methods. Donors with other autoimmune diseases or infections within the previous four weeks were excluded from participation. An approximately 10-milliliter sample of peripheral blood was drawn from every participant. PBMCs were isolated with LymphoPrep density separation. The V gene is TRBV9 and the J gene is TRBJ2-7; a tentative D call is TRBD1 (6 bases match). This TCR was sampled from a man between 18 and 35 years old with type 2 diabetes. Input material: peripheral blood mononuclear cells (PBMCs). The DNA sequence is given as TGTGCCAGTAGCGTAGAGGCAGGGACAATCTACGAGCAGTACTTC. Translated, it reads CASSVEAGTIYEQYF.